A single sample is the source of the 19 T cell receptor beta chains below, sequenced in a study of T cells in Graves' hyperthyroidism and ophthalmopathy. From RNA transcripts, TCR beta CDR3 regions were amplified. The HTBI set primed first-round TCR CDR3 RT-PCR. MiXCR was run by TCRdb on the multiplex PCR reads, yielding one entry per CDR3 protein. This sample has about 580,000 distinct CDR3 sequences, with about 45% found just once. Source material: peripheral blood or thyroid tissue (not recorded which). The receptors stem from a woman between 18 and 29 years old with Graves' hyperthyroidism.

As regards this clonotype: This may be a read error, as it is one base from a much larger clone. The chain joins TRBV5-1 to TRBJ2-5; no firm D call. The CDR3 is made up of 18 amino acids. Germline CDR1 and CDR2: SGHRS and YFSETQ. Trimming cost V 1 base and J 4 bases, with 23 bases left between them. CDR3 coding DNA: TGCGCCAGCAGCTTGTCAGTCCAAGACCGCTATATGGGAGAGACCCAGTACTTC. This codes for CASSLSVQDRYMGETQYF. Full variable domain (outside the CDR3, taken from reference TRBV5-1 and TRBJ2-5): KAGVTQTPRYLIKTRGQQVTLSCSPISGHRSVSWYQQTPGQGLQFLFEYFSETQRNKGNFPGRFSGRQFSNSRSEMNVSTLELGDSALYLCASSLSVQDRYMGETQYFGPGTRLLVL.

This chain uses TRBV7-3 with TRBJ2-2, with D perhaps TRBD2 (5 bases). Between the trimmed V and J ends, which lost 4 bases and 2 bases, there was a span of 8 bases. Per germline, CDR1 SGHTA and CDR2 FQGTGA. This CDR3 is built from 14 residues. The CDR3 DNA reads TGTGCCAGCAGCTCGGAGGTTAACACCGGGGAGCTGTTTTTT. Amino acids: CASSSEVNTGELFF.

This clonotype has ten or more counts. CDR3 region: CATSQSSGANVLTF. CDR3 sequence (DNA): TGTGCCACCTCACAGAGCTCTGGGGCCAACGTCCTGACTTTC. V is TRBV6-5 and J is TRBJ2-6; D is ambiguous. The CDR3 loop spans 14 amino acids. Per germline, CDR1 MNHEY and CDR2 SVGAGI. The V end lost 10 bases, the J end lost 0 bases, and 10 bases lay between the germline ends.

The chain combines TRBV2 with TRBJ2-5, with D possibly TRBD1 on 6 matching bases. There are 14 residues in the CDR3. V lost 6 bases and J 4 bases, leaving 15 bases between the germline ends. CDR1 and CDR2 from the germline V gene are SNHLY and FYNNEI. The CDR3 DNA reads as TGTGCCAGCAGCCGCAACGGACAGCCAGAGACCCAGTACTTC. The encoded protein is CASSRNGQPETQYF.

Ten or more counts support this clonotype. The chain joins TRBV20-1 to TRBJ2-7; the D is unclear. CDR1 and CDR2 from the germline V gene are DFQATT and SNEGSKA (reference sequence). Deletions cut 1 base from V and 0 bases from J, with 7 bases between. This CDR3 is 13 amino acids long. The DNA of the CDR3 is TGCAGTGCTAGAGCGGAGAGCTCCTACGAGCAGTACTTC. This gives the protein CSARAESSYEQYF.

This clonotype was observed a few times. The chain couples TRBV24-1 to TRBJ2-7; the match to TRBD2 covers 9 bases. Germline V gives CDR1 KGHDR, CDR2 SFDVKD. With 1 base clipped from V and 7 bases from J, the junction kept 10 bases outside the gene matches. The CDR3 length is 16 residues. Written as DNA, the CDR3 is TGTGCCACCAGTGATTTTCGGCTAGCGGGAAGGGAGGAGCAGTACTTC. It translates to CATSDFRLAGREEQYF.

This clonotype was seen at least ten times. This sequence joins TRBV19 and TRBJ1-1; TRBD1 is a possible D gene (5 bases). The germline V and J ends were trimmed by 6 bases and 7 bases, with 21 bases remaining between them. CDR1 is LNHDA, CDR2 SQIVND, per germline (reference sequence). CDR3 length: 15 amino acids. The CDR3: CASRTIRGLESEAFF. The CDR3 DNA is TGTGCCAGTAGAACTATCCGGGGGTTGGAGAGTGAAGCTTTCTTT.

There are many counts of this clonotype. V and J are TRBV6-6 and TRBJ2-2; D call uncertain. The CDR3 is 12 amino acids. Between the trimmed V and J ends, which lost 4 bases and 6 bases, there was a span of 6 bases. Per germline, CDR1 MNHNY and CDR2 SVGAGI (reference sequence). CDR3 bases: TGTGCCAGCAGTTCTGGGGCCGGGGAGCTGTTTTTT. Translated, it gives CASSSGAGELFF.

Remarks on this clonotype: This sequence may be a read error, since a much larger clone differs from it by one base. V gene TRBV7-2 combines with J gene TRBJ1-2; D may be TRBD1 (6 bases). Germline-derived CDR1 and CDR2 are SGHTA and FQGNSA. Trimming took 6 bases from V and 6 from J, leaving 11 bases between them. This CDR3 comprises 12 residues. CDR3 sequence: CASSLKGDGYTF. As DNA, the CDR3 is TGTGCCAGCAGTTTAAAGGGGGATGGCTACACCTTC.

The J gene is TRBJ2-7, the V gene TRBV20-1, with D perhaps TRBD1 (6 bases). There are 14 residues in the CDR3. CDR1 and CDR2 (germline): DFQATT, SNEGSKA (reference sequence). Trimming left V 0 bases short and J 7 bases short, with 16 bases between. In DNA form, the CDR3 reads TGCAGTGCTAGAGATTTGGCAGGGGCGGAAGAGCAGTACTTC. This sequence encodes CSARDLAGAEEQYF.

CDR3 in amino acids: CASSWDRGRGANYGYTF. CDR3 sequence (DNA): TGTGCCAGCAGCTGGGACAGGGGGCGCGGAGCTAACTATGGCTACACCTTC. The rearrangement joins TRBV7-9 to TRBJ1-2; 12 bases match TRBD1. The CDR3 length is 17 residues. Germline CDR1 reads SEHNR; CDR2 reads FQNEAQ (reference sequence). Trimming took 4 bases from V and 0 from J; bases not matched to a gene: 6. The whole variable domain, remainder taken from reference TRBV7-9 and TRBJ1-2, is DTGVSQNPRHKITKRGQNVTFRCDPISEHNRLYWYRQTLGQGPEFLTYFQNEAQLEKSRLLSDRFSAERPKGSFSTLEIQRTEQGDSAMYLCASSWDRGRGANYGYTFGSGTRLTVV.

This clonotype was seen ten or more times. The chain joins TRBV7-6 to TRBJ2-7; perhaps D is TRBD1 or TRBD2 (6 bases each). The V end lost 4 bases, the J end lost 3 bases, and 16 bases lay between the germline ends. Germline V CDR1 and CDR2: SGHVS, FNYEAQ. The CDR3 has 15 amino acids. In DNA form, the CDR3 reads TGTGCCAGCAGCTCGTTAGGGGGGAGGTACTACGAGCAGTACTTC. As protein: CASSSLGGRYYEQYF.

This clonotype was recorded many times. The chain links TRBV20-1 to TRBJ2-3; D remains ambiguous. Per germline, CDR1 DFQATT and CDR2 SNEGSKA (reference sequence). This CDR3 spans 10 amino acids. The ends were cut back, 3 bases at V and 5 bases at J, with 3 bases in the middle. CDR3 coding DNA: TGCAGTGCTAGGTTAGATACGCAGTATTTT. Amino acids: CSARLDTQYF.

This clonotype showed up many times. The J gene is TRBJ1-2, the V gene TRBV19; D is ambiguous. CDR1 is LNHDA, CDR2 SQIVND, per germline (reference sequence). CDR3 size: 13 residues. The ends were cut back, 3 bases at V and 7 bases at J, with 12 bases in the middle. CDR3 coding DNA: TGTGCCAGTAGTATCAGCAACCCCTCTGGCTACACCTTC. It encodes CASSISNPSGYTF.

This clonotype was seen many times. The chain joins TRBV14 to TRBJ2-7; the match to TRBD2 covers 11 bases. V lost 5 bases and J lost 5; bases outside the gene matches: 2. Germline V gene lookup returns CDR1 SGHDN and CDR2 FVKESK. The CDR3 covers 13 residues. The CDR3 spells CASSALAGDEQYF. The CDR3 DNA reads TGTGCCAGCAGCGCACTAGCGGGAGACGAGCAGTACTTC.

This clonotype was counted many times. The chain uses TRBV11-2 and TRBJ2-7; 13 nucleotides match TRBD2. The CDR3 runs 15 residues. V was pared by 5 bases and J by 5 bases, with 6 bases of the junction left unmatched. Germline CDR1 and CDR2: SGHAT and FQNNGV. The CDR3 region has the DNA TGTGCCAGCAGCGTCGGACTAGCGGGAGTGAACGAGCAGTACTTC. This codes for CASSVGLAGVNEQYF.

The count of this clonotype is one. The chain employs TRBV7-3 and TRBJ2-5; 8 positions match TRBD1. The CDR3 spans 12 residues. From germline, CDR1 is SGHTA and CDR2 FQGTGA. Unmatched junction bases numbered 3, after V lost 3 bases and J lost 9 bases. This CDR3 reads CASSFDRGPQYF. CDR3 sequence (DNA): TGTGCCAGCAGCTTCGACAGGGGTCCCCAGTACTTC.

This clonotype was detected ten times or more. The gene calls are TRBV20-1 and TRBJ1-1; no reliable D call. The CDR3 runs 12 residues. Germline V gives CDR1 DFQATT, CDR2 SNEGSKA (reference sequence). V was shortened by 6 bases and J by 4 bases, with 12 bases between the two germline ends. CDR3 coding DNA: TGCAGTGCCGGCCGGCTGGTCACTGAAGCTTTCTTT. Its translation: CSAGRLVTEAFF.

CDR3 in amino acids: CATSPRQGASGANVLTF. The DNA for the CDR3 is TGTGCCACCAGCCCCAGACAGGGGGCCTCTGGGGCCAACGTCCTGACTTTC. The chain joins TRBV15 to TRBJ2-6; 10 bases line up with TRBD1. J lost 0 bases, V lost 5 bases, and 4 bases had no gene match. The length of the CDR3 is 17 residues. Per germline, CDR1 LNHNV and CDR2 YYDKDF (reference sequence).